The T cell receptor (beta chain) described here comes from a study of cytomegalovirus exposure and HLA in healthy donors. The study's findings and limits: CMV serostatus was the only recorded immune exposure for donors.

The PCR ran on 60 Vbeta and 13 Jbeta primers. Generated by immunoSEQ multiplex PCR, the TCRdb table keeps only in-frame clones and is missing some. The data contain about 140,000 clones, around 80% of them singletons. Turning to this clone: Its antigen is currently unknown.

The V and J ends lost 3 bases and 2 bases, in that order; junction bases with no gene match: 1. The CDR3 has 15 amino acids. The V gene's germline CDR1 is SEHNR and CDR2 FQNEAQ (reference sequence). The donors comprised healthy bone marrow donors. The chain carries TRBV7-9 and TRBJ2-3; TRBD2 agrees at 11 bases. Sequenced material: PBMCs. This clonotype was obtained from a man aged 40-49 years in good health and CMV-seronegative. CDR3 DNA: TGTGCCAGCAGCTTGACTAGCGGGGACACAGATACGCAGTATTTT. The encoded protein is CASSLTSGDTDTQYF.